The subject of this entry is one T cell receptor (beta chain). This CDR3 spans 13 amino acids. The germline V gene encodes CDR1 KGHSH and CDR2 LQKENI. V lost 5 bases, J lost 10 bases, and 8 bases stayed unmatched. This entry is derived from a study of shared clonotypes between healthy human individuals. The overall study: Donor composition was a couple of women and three men, aged 18 to 49.

Once extracted for a subset, genomic DNA was divided evenly among several immunoSEQ plates. TCRdb's table, derived via immunoSEQ multiplex PCR, lists solely in-frame clones and lacks some. Here the sample spans 2 million to 2.5 million clones, roughly 93% being singletons. Adults of Caucasian background living in Nashville, Tennessee made up all donors. The genes are TRBV18 and TRBJ2-1, with 7 bases identical to TRBD1. This receptor was taken from a man younger than 35 in good health. Some clones in this sample may be carry-over from other donors' samples. Sample: naive CD4+ T cells from PBMCs. Specified subset: CD45RA+ positively selected. CDR3: CASSSSDRIEQFF. The CDR3 DNA follows: TGTGCCAGCTCATCCTCGGACAGGATAGAGCAGTTCTTC.